These 26 T cell receptor beta chains originate from one sample sequenced in a study of identical twins. TCRdb re-called the 5' RACE reads through MiXCR, storing one row per CDR3 protein. Altogether 500,000 to 600,000 distinct CDR3 sequences are present, under 25% being singletons, with the ten largest covering about 0.93%. These data are also associated with another study on T cells expressing NK-cell markers.

The sequenced sample was CD4+ T cells sorted from blood. The receptors derive from a woman younger than 35 in good health.

The chain has TRBV2 and TRBJ1-3; D unclear. The CDR3 loop spans 14 amino acids. The ends were cut back, 7 bases at V and 2 bases at J, with 12 bases in the middle. Germline CDR1 is SNHLY and CDR2 is FYNNEI. CDR3 nucleotide sequence: TGTGCCAGCACTGGTGATCTGGCTGGAAACACCATATATTTT. It specifies CASTGDLAGNTIYF. The full variable domain, with the rest looked up from reference TRBV2 and TRBJ1-3, is EPEVTQTPSHQVTQMGQEVILRCVPISNHLYFYWYRQILGQKVEFLVSFYNNEISEKSEIFDDQFSVERPDGSNFTLKIRSTKLEDSAMYFCASTGDLAGNTIYFGEGSWLTVV.

Only a few counts were recorded for this clonotype. V is TRBV20-1 and J is TRBJ1-1, with no clear D. Germline-derived CDR1 and CDR2 are DFQATT and SNEGSKA (reference sequence). V lost 5 bases, J lost 2 bases, and 12 bases lay in between. The CDR3 covers 13 residues. CDR3 sequence (DNA): TGCAGTGCTGTAAGGGAATCTAACACTGAAGCTTTCTTT. Encoded protein: CSAVRESNTEAFF.

This clonotype was seen more than once but under ten times. The chain couples TRBV6-2 or TRBV6-3 to TRBJ1-1; D remains ambiguous. Trimming stripped 2 bases from V and 5 bases from J, with 6 bases between. The CDR3 runs to 12 residues. CDR1 is MNHEY and CDR2 is SVGEGT in the germline V gene. CDR3 protein: CASSYPITEAFF. As DNA, the CDR3 is TGTGCCAGCAGTTACCCTATTACTGAAGCTTTCTTT.

Of note for this clonotype: Being one base from a much bigger clone, this may be a read error. The rearrangement links TRBV5-5 to TRBJ2-2; TRBD2 aligns across 7 bases. The CDR3 extends over 14 amino acids. Germline V lookup: CDR1 SGHKS, CDR2 YYEKEE (reference sequence). The CDR3 loop reads CAGSLWGGTGELFF. CDR3 in DNA: TGTGCCGGCAGCTTGTGGGGAGGGACCGGGGAGCTGTTTTTT. The full variable domain, in which reference TRBV5-5 and TRBJ2-2 provide the parts outside the CDR3, is DAGVTQSPTHLIKTRGQQVTLRCSPISGHKSVSWYQQVLGQGPQFIFQYYEKEERGRGNFPDRFSARQFPNYSSELNVNALLLGDSALYLCAGSLWGGTGELFFGEGSRLTVL.

This clonotype has a handful of counts. V and J are TRBV20-1 and TRBJ2-1, with 7 nucleotides matching TRBD2. This CDR3 is built from 18 residues. After removal of 3 bases from V and 5 bases from J, the junction contained 19 bases not matched to a gene. Germline CDR1 DFQATT, CDR2 SNEGSKA (reference sequence). The CDR3 DNA is TGCAGTGCTAGGGGCTGGTTGGGGGGGACTTCCCTCAACAATGAGCAGTTCTTC. This gives the protein CSARGWLGGTSLNNEQFF.

J is TRBJ2-1 and V is TRBV5-1; D is uncertain. Trimming took 2 bases from V and 2 from J, leaving 11 bases between them. CDR1 SGHRS and CDR2 YFSETQ come from the germline V gene. The CDR3 runs 15 residues. The CDR3 here is CASSFDSRTYNEQFF. For the CDR3, the DNA is TGCGCCAGCAGCTTTGACTCTCGAACCTACAATGAGCAGTTCTTC.

This clonotype turned up a few times. The J gene is TRBJ1-2, the V gene TRBV5-6; perhaps TRBD1 as D (6 bases). Germline CDR1 is SGHDT and CDR2 is YYEEEE. The V end lost 1 base, the J end lost 8 bases, and 27 bases lay between the germline ends. The CDR3 is 18 residues long. CDR3 sequence reads: CASSLRRSLAGASRGYTF. In nucleotides, the CDR3 is TGTGCCAGCAGCTTGAGGCGGTCTTTGGCGGGGGCATCGCGGGGCTACACCTTC.

The chain couples TRBV5-6 to TRBJ1-5; D perhaps matches TRBD1 (6 bases). Germline V gene data show CDR1 as SGHDT and CDR2 as YYEEEE. The CDR3 is made up of 16 amino acids. V lost 3 bases and J 3 bases, leaving 16 bases between the germline ends. Here the CDR3 DNA reads TGTGCCAGCAGCTCTGGGGGCTTTTTAAACAATCAGCCCCAGCATTTT. Protein: CASSSGGFLNNQPQHF.

This clonotype occurred many times. This chain uses TRBV5-1 with TRBJ2-1; D perhaps matches TRBD2 (6 bases). Germline-derived CDR1 and CDR2 are SGHRS and YFSETQ. CDR3 length: 14 amino acids. V was cut by 0 bases and J by 7 bases, with 11 bases left in between. The chain's CDR3 is CASSLVSGGNEQFF. CDR3 coding DNA: TGCGCCAGCAGCTTGGTTAGCGGAGGGAATGAGCAGTTCTTC.

This clonotype was seen a few times. The CDR3 sequence is CASSQDPSGNFKQYF. The DNA for the CDR3 is TGCGCCAGCAGCCAAGATCCTAGCGGGAATTTCAAGCAGTACTTC. The rearrangement joins TRBV4-1 to TRBJ2-7, with 9 bases lining up with TRBD2. The CDR3 sequence is 15 residues long. The J segment lost 8 bases and the V segment lost 0 bases, leaving 8 bases of the junction unmatched. Germline V gives CDR1 MGHRA, CDR2 YSYEKL.

This clonotype turned up a few times. The chain employs TRBV5-1 and TRBJ1-1; D perhaps matches TRBD1 (5 bases). The V gene lost 0 bases and the J gene lost 6 bases, with 9 bases spanning the gap. Germline V lookup: CDR1 SGHRS, CDR2 YFSETQ. The CDR3 is made up of 13 amino acids. DNA of the CDR3: TGCGCCAGCAGCTTGGTAGGGGCCTCTGAAGCTTTCTTT. Translated: CASSLVGASEAFF.

In its sample, this clonotype was seen a few times. The chain has TRBV10-1 and TRBJ1-5; D is uncertain. The CDR3 length is 15 residues. Trimming stripped 2 bases from V and 2 bases from J, with 10 bases between. CDR1 and CDR2 (germline): WNHNN, SYGVQD (reference sequence). Here the CDR3 DNA reads TGCGCCAGCAGTGAGGACCAGGAGGGCAATCAGCCCCAGCATTTT. It is translated as CASSEDQEGNQPQHF.

This clonotype was seen many times. The V and J genes are TRBV7-9 and TRBJ1-1; TRBD1 might be the D (5 bases). CDR1 and CDR2 from the germline V gene are SEHNR and FQNEAQ (reference sequence). The germline V and J ends were trimmed by 5 bases and 4 bases, with 20 bases remaining between them. The CDR3 extends over 16 amino acids. The CDR3 DNA reads as TGTGCCAGCAGCCTTCCTCCGCGAGGGGTGGGCACTGAAGCTTTCTTT. Translated, it gives CASSLPPRGVGTEAFF.

The gene calls are TRBV6-6 and TRBJ1-1; TRBD1 is a possible D gene (6 bases). This CDR3 is built from 11 residues. Trimming removed 6 bases from V and 10 bases from J, with 12 bases in between. Germline V CDR1 and CDR2: MNHNY, SVGAGI (reference sequence). CDR3 nucleotides: TGTGCCAGCAGGATCCAGGGGAGAGCTTTCTTT. Residues: CASRIQGRAFF.

This clonotype was detected only a few times. This sequence joins TRBV20-1 and TRBJ2-2, with D perhaps matching TRBD1 or TRBD2 (5 bases each). The germline V gene has CDR1 DFQATT and CDR2 SNEGSKA (reference sequence). V lost 1 base to trimming and J lost 6 bases, with 9 bases between them. The CDR3 is 13 residues long. The CDR3 DNA reads as TGCAGTGCTAGAGCGGTGGGGGCCGGGGAGCTGTTTTTT. Translating it yields CSARAVGAGELFF.

This chain uses TRBV7-2 with TRBJ2-7; D perhaps matches TRBD1 (7 bases). CDR1 and CDR2 from the germline V gene are SGHTA and FQGNSA. The CDR3 is 14 residues long. The V and J ends lost 3 bases and 5 bases respectively, with 14 bases between them. The CDR3 region is CASSLEGAKNEQYF. CDR3 nucleotides: TGTGCCAGCAGCTTGGAGGGGGCCAAAAACGAGCAGTACTTC.

The sample holds a few counts of this clonotype. The chain carries TRBV6-2 or TRBV6-3 and TRBJ2-5, with 11 bases lining up with TRBD2. V shed 7 bases, J shed 3 bases, and the junction held 16 bases outside the gene matches. Germline assignment: CDR1 MNHEY and CDR2 SVGEGT. This CDR3 has 18 amino acids. This CDR3 reads CASTNPGLADEPKETQYF. CDR3 bases: TGTGCCAGCACCAATCCGGGACTAGCGGACGAGCCTAAAGAGACCCAGTACTTC.

The rearrangement uses TRBV12-3 or TRBV12-4 and TRBJ2-7, with no clear D. V lost 7 bases and J 2 bases, leaving 12 bases between the germline ends. The CDR3 runs to 13 residues. The CDR3 is CASTFGQTYEQYF. The CDR3 DNA reads TGTGCCAGCACCTTCGGGCAAACCTACGAGCAGTACTTC.

This clonotype was counted only a few times. The V gene is TRBV20-1, the J gene TRBJ1-1; no clear D. With 1 base removed from V and 3 bases from J, the gap between germline ends came to 6 bases. Germline V gives CDR1 DFQATT, CDR2 SNEGSKA (reference sequence). The CDR3 totals 12 residues. The CDR3 loop reads CSARGFDTEAFF. In DNA form, the CDR3 reads TGCAGTGCTAGAGGGTTCGACACTGAAGCTTTCTTT.

CDR3 coding DNA: TGTGCCATCAGTGATGGGGGCACAGATACGCAGTATTTT. As protein: CAISDGGTDTQYF. V is TRBV10-3 and J is TRBJ2-3; the D is unclear. Trimming cost V 3 bases and J 1 base, with 5 bases left between them. CDR3 size: 13 residues. Per the germline V gene, CDR1 is ENHRY and CDR2 is SYGVKD.

The chain recombines TRBV9 with TRBJ2-7; D might be TRBD1 (5 bases). Trimming took off 0 bases at V and 3 bases at J, with 13 bases between the two ends. Germline assignment: CDR1 SGDLS and CDR2 YYNGEE. The CDR3 is 15 residues long. In DNA, the CDR3 is TGTGCCAGCAGCGTAGAAGCAGGGCCCTACTACGAGCAGTACTTC. Translation: CASSVEAGPYYEQYF.

This clonotype was recorded at least ten times. V and J are TRBV12-3 or TRBV12-4 and TRBJ1-6, with TRBD1 identical over 7 bases. V was clipped by 3 bases and J by 5 bases; unmatched bases: 4. The CDR3 covers 15 residues. This CDR3 is CASSFRTGDNSPLHF. The DNA of the CDR3 is TGTGCCAGCAGTTTTCGCACAGGGGATAATTCACCCCTCCACTTT.

This clonotype was observed many times. CDR3 in amino acids: CASTNNGRFREQYF. CDR3 DNA sequence: TGTGCCAGCACCAACAACGGGCGGTTCCGCGAGCAGTACTTC. V and J are TRBV12-3 or TRBV12-4 and TRBJ2-7; no reliable D call. The CDR3 consists of 14 residues. V was pared by 7 bases and J by 6 bases, with 19 bases between.

This clonotype was seen only a few times. The V and J genes are TRBV20-1 and TRBJ2-3; 8 nucleotides line up with TRBD2. The CDR3 length is 15 residues. Trimming took 6 bases from V and 1 from J; bases not matched to a gene: 9. Per the germline V gene, CDR1 is DFQATT and CDR2 is SNEGSKA (reference sequence). The CDR3 DNA reads as TGCAGTGCCACCGAAGCGGGGGCCGGCACAGATACGCAGTATTTT. This encodes CSATEAGAGTDTQYF.

This clonotype was counted between two and nine times. The CDR3 loop is CASSFGWGRRGHDTGELFF. In DNA form, the CDR3 reads TGTGCCAGCAGTTTTGGGTGGGGCCGGAGGGGGCATGACACCGGGGAGCTGTTTTTT. This sequence joins TRBV27 and TRBJ2-2; tentative D call: TRBD1 (7 bases). CDR1 MNHEY and CDR2 SMNVEV come from the germline V gene (reference sequence). This CDR3 is 19 amino acids long. The V and J ends lost 3 bases and 3 bases respectively, with 23 bases between them.

This clonotype turned up a few times. The V and J genes are TRBV6-2 or TRBV6-3 and TRBJ2-7; D not resolved. The CDR3 extends over 12 amino acids. The germline V gene encodes CDR1 MNHEY and CDR2 SVGEGT. V shed 5 bases and J shed 6 bases, with 11 bases lying between them. CDR3 bases: TGTGCCAGCAGTGACCGGTTGGGCGAGCAGTACTTC. Its translation is CASSDRLGEQYF.